What follows are 21 T cell receptor beta chains derived from one specimen sequenced in a study of chemoradiotherapy in HPV16-positive cancers. Some clones are missing from TCRdb's copy, which holds only in-frame ones; the method was immunoSEQ multiplex PCR. This table holds tens of thousands of clones, about 90% found once. The sequencing here drew on blood, taken from a patient who underwent chemoradiotherapy. Every receptor here comes from a human donor with HPV-associated anogenital cancer.

This clone was recorded only once. The V and J genes are TRBV5-1 and TRBJ1-1; 10 positions match TRBD1. Germline V gene lookup returns CDR1 SGHRS and CDR2 YFSETQ. The CDR3 loop spans 14 amino acids. The V gene end was trimmed by 3 bases and the J gene end by 5 bases; junction bases not matched to a gene: 4. CDR3 sequence (DNA): TGCGCCAGCAGCTCGCCGGGACAGGGGACTGAAGCTTTCTTT. This translates into CASSSPGQGTEAFF.

V and J are TRBV5-8 and TRBJ1-1, with 7 bases fitting TRBD1. V lost 4 bases, J lost 1 base, and 10 bases stayed unmatched. The V gene's germline CDR1 is SGHTS and CDR2 YDEGEE. The CDR3 has 16 residues. As DNA, the CDR3 is TGTGCCAGCAGCCACCGGGACAGTAGGACGAACACTGAAGCTTTCTTT. Translated: CASSHRDSRTNTEAFF.

The rearrangement joins TRBV4-1 to TRBJ1-3; 7 bases line up with TRBD1. The V segment lost 4 bases and the J segment 3 bases; nucleotides outside the gene matches: 3. The CDR3 loop spans 14 amino acids. Germline CDR1 MGHRA, CDR2 YSYEKL. The CDR3 region is CASSLDRVGNTIYF. The CDR3 bases are TGCGCCAGCAGCCTAGACAGGGTTGGAAACACCATATATTTT.

Of note for this clone: The identical CDR3 is also encoded by other nucleotide sequences in the sample. This chain joins TRBV6-5 and TRBJ2-2; D not certain. Trimming cost V 6 bases and J 7 bases, with 9 bases left between them. The CDR3 spans 12 residues. The germline CDR1 and CDR2 sequences are MNHEY and SVGAGI. The CDR3 nucleotides read TGTGCCAGCAGCCCTATGGGCGGGGAGCTGTTTTTT. This translates into CASSPMGGELFF.

The gene calls are TRBV11-2 and TRBJ1-2, with 7 nucleotides matching TRBD1. Germline V lookup: CDR1 SGHAT, CDR2 FQNNGV. CDR3 length: 14 residues. V lost 2 bases to trimming and J lost 9 bases; unmatched junction nucleotides: 9. The CDR3 sequence is CASSLTKTGPSYTF. The CDR3 nucleotides read TGTGCCAGCAGCTTAACTAAGACAGGGCCGAGCTACACCTTC. Supplemented by reference TRBV11-2 and TRBJ1-2, the full variable domain reads EAGVAQSPRYKIIEKRQSVAFWCNPISGHATLYWYQQILGQGPKLLIQFQNNGVVDDSQLPKDRFSAERLKGVDSTLKIQPAKLEDSAVYLCASSLTKTGPSYTFGSGTRLTVV.

J is TRBJ1-6 and V is TRBV5-1; D gene ambiguous. The CDR3 extends over 14 amino acids. V lost 3 bases, J lost 10 bases, and 14 bases lay in between. In germline, CDR1 is SGHRS, CDR2 YFSETQ. As DNA, the CDR3 is TGCGCCAGCAGCTCCGGCCCTCCGGGCTCACCCCTCCACTTT. The encoded protein is CASSSGPPGSPLHF. The variable domain in full, completed from reference TRBV5-1 and TRBJ1-6, reads KAGVTQTPRYLIKTRGQQVTLSCSPISGHRSVSWYQQTPGQGLQFLFEYFSETQRNKGNFPGRFSGRQFSNSRSEMNVSTLELGDSALYLCASSSGPPGSPLHFGNGTRLTVT.

The V gene is TRBV7-2, the J gene TRBJ1-5, with 8 bases fitting TRBD1. V shed 3 bases and J 1 base; nucleotides not matched to a gene: 11. The CDR3 consists of 18 residues. From germline, CDR1 is SGHTA and CDR2 FQGNSA. DNA for the CDR3: TGTGCCAGCAGCTTTGATCAGGGGGCCGATATGAGCAATCAGCCCCAGCATTTT. It encodes CASSFDQGADMSNQPQHF.

This chain uses TRBV7-9 with TRBJ2-3; no reliable D call. V was pared by 7 bases and J by 0 bases, with 17 bases between. From germline, CDR1 is SEHNR and CDR2 FQNEAQ (reference sequence). CDR3 length: 16 amino acids. Written as DNA, the CDR3 is TGTGCCAGCAACCCCGTGGGGTGGGAAAGCACAGATACGCAGTATTTT. Translated, it gives CASNPVGWESTDTQYF.

The CDR3 region has the DNA TGTGCCAGCAGTCCCAGAGGGACCGTCGAGCAGTACTTC. Translating it yields CASSPRGTVEQYF. This sequence joins TRBV6-1 and TRBJ2-7; D is possibly TRBD1 or TRBD2 (5 bases each). Deletions cut 5 bases from V and 6 bases from J, with 14 bases between. The germline gives CDR1 MNHNS, CDR2 SASEGT. The CDR3 loop spans 13 amino acids.

This rearrangement joins TRBV6-1 to TRBJ2-7; D call uncertain. Germline CDR1 is MNHNS and CDR2 is SASEGT. Trimming left V 2 bases short and J 5 bases short, with 7 bases between. CDR3 length equals 12 residues. CDR3 sequence reads: CASSEQGNEQYV. The CDR3 DNA is TGTGCCAGCAGTGAACAAGGGAACGAGCAGTACGTC.

The chain couples TRBV6-5 to TRBJ1-3; D not resolved. Germline CDR1 and CDR2: MNHEY and SVGAGI. The V and J ends lost 0 bases and 5 bases respectively, with 11 bases between them. The CDR3 consists of 15 residues. The CDR3 DNA sequence: TGTGCCAGCAGTTACTCGCACGGGAACAGAAACACCATATATTTT. This gives the protein CASSYSHGNRNTIYF.

The chain carries TRBV11-1 and TRBJ2-3; 9 bases are a match to TRBD2. V trimming: 4 bases; J trimming: 2 bases; junction bases outside the gene matches: 10. This CDR3 spans 17 amino acids. The germline V gene encodes CDR1 SGHAT and CDR2 FQDESV (reference sequence). The CDR3 nucleotides are TGTGCCAGCAGCTCTAACTTCGCGGGGGGGAACACAGATACGCAGTATTTT. It codes for CASSSNFAGGNTDTQYF.

The CDR3 nucleotides read TGTGCCAGCAGTTATCAGGGGACAGGGACCCCCTATGGCTACACCTTC. It yields the protein CASSYQGTGTPYGYTF. The rearrangement links TRBV6-5 to TRBJ1-2, with TRBD1 identical over 9 bases. Germline values: CDR1 MNHEY, CDR2 SVGAGI. The ends lost 3 bases at V and 4 bases at J; junction bases unmatched: 9. The CDR3 runs 16 residues.

J is TRBJ2-4 and V is TRBV30, with D perhaps TRBD1 or TRBD2 (5 bases each). The CDR3 is made up of 13 amino acids. From germline, CDR1 is GTSNPN and CDR2 SVGIG (reference sequence). Trimming removed 8 bases at V and 5 bases at J, with 16 bases between. DNA of the CDR3: TGTGCCGTTCAGGGTGCCGGGGAAAACATTCAGTACTTC. As protein: CAVQGAGENIQYF.

The rearrangement links TRBV9 to TRBJ2-1, with 10 bases that match TRBD2. This CDR3 region has 15 residues. Trimming cost V 0 bases and J 7 bases; bases outside gene matches: 4. Germline loops: CDR1 SGDLS, CDR2 YYNGEE. Here the CDR3 reads CASSVGSSGGNEQFF. Here the CDR3 DNA reads TGTGCCAGCAGCGTAGGATCTAGCGGGGGAAATGAGCAGTTCTTC.

The chain links TRBV14 to TRBJ1-6; possibly TRBD1 for D (5 bases). The CDR3 length is 15 residues. Between the trimmed V and J ends, which lost 4 bases and 6 bases, there was a span of 13 bases. Per the germline V gene, CDR1 is SGHDN and CDR2 is FVKESK. In nucleotides, the CDR3 is TGTGCCAGCAGCCCTTCACGACAGTTTAATTCACCCCTCCACTTT. Residues: CASSPSRQFNSPLHF.

The chain couples TRBV7-2 to TRBJ2-5, with 13 bases fitting TRBD2. Germline lookup yields CDR1 SGHTA and CDR2 FQGNSA. CDR3 length: 16 amino acids. V dropped 5 bases and J dropped 5; count of bases not matched to a gene: 8. The CDR3 loop is CASSATSGGAGETQYF. The CDR3 DNA sequence: TGTGCCAGCAGCGCAACTAGCGGGGGGGCTGGGGAGACCCAGTACTTC.

The chain couples TRBV19 to TRBJ2-7, with 10 bases lining up with TRBD2. In germline, CDR1 is LNHDA, CDR2 SQIVND (reference sequence). The CDR3 is 19 amino acids. V lost 2 bases to trimming and J lost 0 bases; unmatched junction nucleotides: 13. The CDR3 sequence: CASSIRSSGGEPSSYEQYF. The DNA for the CDR3 is TGTGCCAGTAGTATACGATCTAGCGGGGGCGAACCCAGCTCCTACGAGCAGTACTTC.

The chain recombines TRBV6-1 with TRBJ2-1; 8 nucleotides agree with TRBD2. The CDR3 loop spans 16 amino acids. J was trimmed by 10 bases and V by 0 bases; bases with no gene match: 11. CDR1 and CDR2 from the germline V gene are MNHNS and SASEGT. CDR3 region: CASSEATGGGVGEQFF. CDR3 bases: TGTGCCAGCAGTGAAGCGACGGGGGGGGGTGTTGGAGAGCAGTTCTTC.

The chain uses TRBV4-2 and TRBJ1-2, with D uncertain. The germline V gene encodes CDR1 LGHNA and CDR2 YNFKEQ. The CDR3 is 15 residues long. V lost 2 bases and J 4 bases, leaving 14 bases between the germline ends. CDR3 region: CASSQSLGSPYGYTF. CDR3 DNA: TGTGCCAGCAGCCAAAGCCTCGGGAGCCCCTATGGCTACACCTTC.

This sequence joins TRBV19 and TRBJ1-1; no definite D call. Trimming removed 3 bases from V and 1 base from J, with 9 bases in between. Germline V gives CDR1 LNHDA, CDR2 SQIVND (reference sequence). This CDR3 is 14 amino acids long. CDR3 sequence: CASSIWAQNTEAFF. The CDR3 DNA follows: TGTGCCAGTAGTATTTGGGCTCAGAACACTGAAGCTTTCTTT.